The 22 T cell receptor beta chains presented below share a single source sample, sequenced in a study of T-cell memory formation after mild COVID-19. TCRdb re-called the 5' RACE reads with MiXCR, one entry per CDR3 protein. The sample carries some 410,000 distinct CDR3 sequences, more than 20% recorded once. Input material: PBMCs or a T cell subset sorted from them (not recorded which). The source of these receptors is an adult woman who had mild COVID-19 (a few samples of this study predate the infection). Cell type and time point are not known.

This clonotype came up a few times. This rearrangement joins TRBV7-9 to TRBJ2-7; 7 bases match TRBD2. Germline V CDR1 and CDR2: SEHNR, FQNEAQ (reference sequence). CDR3 length equals 15 residues. Germline trimming cut 5 bases from V and 1 base from J; bases unmatched to any gene: 8. Here the CDR3 DNA reads TGTGCCAGCAGCCCTCCGGCGGGGGTATCCTACGAGCAGTACTTC. The encoded protein is CASSPPAGVSYEQYF.

The chain joins TRBV7-2 to TRBJ2-1; 8 bases line up with TRBD2. From germline, CDR1 is SGHTA and CDR2 FQGNSA. The CDR3 totals 16 residues. V gave up 4 bases and J gave up 4 bases; unmatched junction bases: 9. CDR3 in DNA: TGTGCCAGCAGCTCCTTTGGGCTAGCGGGTTACAATGAGCAGTTCTTC. It codes for CASSSFGLAGYNEQFF.

V and J are TRBV9 and TRBJ2-2; TRBD2 is a possible D gene (6 bases). The CDR3 sequence is 15 residues long. Germline CDR1 and CDR2: SGDLS and YYNGEE. V was clipped by 1 base and J by 7 bases, with 14 bases between them. CDR3 in amino acids: CASSVPGRRNGELFF. The CDR3 nucleotides are TGTGCCAGCAGCGTACCCGGGAGACGGAACGGGGAGCTGTTTTTT. The variable domain in full, completed from reference TRBV9 and TRBJ2-2, reads DSGVTQTPKHLITATGQRVTLRCSPRSGDLSVYWYQQSLDQGLQFLIQYYNGEERAKGNILERFSAQQFPDLHSELNLSSLELGDSALYFCASSVPGRRNGELFFGEGSRLTVL.

This clonotype was seen many times. This rearrangement joins TRBV5-1 to TRBJ2-1; 9 bases map to TRBD1. Germline V gives CDR1 SGHRS, CDR2 YFSETQ. Trimming cost V 3 bases and J 0 bases; bases outside gene matches: 16. The CDR3 contains 20 residues. The CDR3 DNA sequence: TGCGCCAGCAGCTCATTACCCCCCGGGACAGGGCTCTTCTCCTACAATGAGCAGTTCTTC. Its translation is CASSSLPPGTGLFSYNEQFF. The full variable domain, in which reference TRBV5-1 and TRBJ2-1 provide the parts outside the CDR3, is KAGVTQTPRYLIKTRGQQVTLSCSPISGHRSVSWYQQTPGQGLQFLFEYFSETQRNKGNFPGRFSGRQFSNSRSEMNVSTLELGDSALYLCASSSLPPGTGLFSYNEQFFGPGTRLTVL.

The J gene is TRBJ2-7, the V gene TRBV7-6; D possibly corresponds to TRBD1 (5 bases). The germline gives CDR1 SGHVS, CDR2 FNYEAQ. V lost 1 base and J lost 0, with 13 bases in between. The CDR3 runs to 16 residues. CDR3 sequence reads: CASSLGPRGSSYEQYF. The CDR3 DNA sequence: TGTGCCAGCAGCTTAGGACCAAGGGGTAGCTCCTACGAGCAGTACTTC.

This sequence joins TRBV7-8 and TRBJ2-1, with 7 bases identical to TRBD2. The length of the CDR3 is 15 residues. Germline V CDR1 and CDR2: SGHVS, FQNEAQ. J was trimmed by 5 bases and V by 1 base; bases with no gene match: 5. The CDR3 loop is CASSLVTSVHNEQFF. DNA for the CDR3: TGTGCCAGCAGCTTAGTAACTAGCGTCCACAATGAGCAGTTCTTC.

This clonotype was observed a handful of times. V is TRBV7-9 and J is TRBJ1-1; D is undetermined. Germline loops: CDR1 SEHNR, CDR2 FQNEAQ (reference sequence). Trimming took 5 bases from V and 6 from J, leaving 10 bases between them. The CDR3 is made up of 12 amino acids. CDR3 coding DNA: TGTGCCAGCAGCCATGTACTTCCTGAAGCTTTCTTT. This gives the protein CASSHVLPEAFF.

The chain has TRBV2 and TRBJ1-6; tentative D call: TRBD1 (5 bases). CDR1 SNHLY and CDR2 FYNNEI come from the germline V gene. Trimming took 0 bases from V and 10 from J, leaving 10 bases between them. This CDR3 region has 14 residues. CDR3 protein: CASSEAAGRSPLHF. CDR3 nucleotide sequence: TGTGCCAGCAGTGAAGCGGCAGGGAGGTCACCCCTCCACTTT.

This clonotype turned up a few times. The chain is built from TRBV15 and TRBJ2-3, with D uncertain. Germline CDR1 reads LNHNV; CDR2 reads YYDKDF (reference sequence). V lost 0 bases and J 2 bases, leaving 9 bases between the germline ends. This CDR3 spans 15 amino acids. The chain's CDR3 is CATSRDRSLTDTQYF. CDR3 in DNA: TGTGCCACCAGCAGAGATAGGAGTCTCACAGATACGCAGTATTTT.

This clonotype was detected a few times. This chain joins TRBV3-1 and TRBJ2-2, with D possibly matching TRBD2 (6 bases). This CDR3 region has 13 residues. V was pared by 4 bases and J by 10 bases, with 13 bases between. CDR1 is LGHDT and CDR2 is YNNKEL in the germline V gene (reference sequence). Here the CDR3 reads CASSPNQGLELFF. The CDR3 DNA follows: TGTGCCAGCAGCCCGAACCAGGGACTGGAGCTGTTTTTT. Using reference TRBV3-1 and TRBJ2-2 for the parts outside the CDR3, the full variable domain is DTAVSQTPKYLVTQMGNDKSIKCEQNLGHDTMYWYKQDSKKFLKIMFSYNNKELIINETVPNRFSPKSPDKAHLNLHINSLELGDSAVYFCASSPNQGLELFFGEGSRLTVL.

This clonotype was found a few times. This chain uses TRBV7-2 with TRBJ1-1, with no clear D. CDR1 is SGHTA and CDR2 is FQGNSA in the germline V gene. This CDR3 comprises 13 residues. Trimming removed 6 bases at V and 4 bases at J, with 12 bases between. CDR3 sequence (DNA): TGTGCCAGCAGTCAGAGACTGCTCACTGAAGCTTTCTTT. Translated, it gives CASSQRLLTEAFF.

The chain carries TRBV7-3 and TRBJ2-3, with 8 bases lining up with TRBD2. The CDR3 is made up of 16 amino acids. CDR1 is SGHTA and CDR2 is FQGTGA in the germline V gene. V lost 5 bases and J lost 2; bases outside the gene matches: 9. The CDR3 DNA reads TGTGCCAGCAGCAACCAAGCGGGGGCGACCACAGATACGCAGTATTTT. This gives the protein CASSNQAGATTDTQYF.

The J gene is TRBJ1-1, the V gene TRBV6-2 or TRBV6-3; D might be TRBD1 (6 bases). Germline V gene lookup returns CDR1 MNHEY and CDR2 SVGEGT. This CDR3 comprises 15 residues. V was shortened by 4 bases and J by 1 base, with 13 bases between the two germline ends. The chain's CDR3 is CASSSYARGNTEAFF. DNA for the CDR3: TGTGCCAGCAGTTCCTACGCCAGGGGGAACACTGAAGCTTTCTTT.

This clonotype showed up many times. V is TRBV5-1 and J is TRBJ2-5; TRBD2 matches 7 bases. The CDR3 loop spans 14 amino acids. Per the germline V gene, CDR1 is SGHRS and CDR2 is YFSETQ. The ends lost 4 bases at V and 5 bases at J; junction bases unmatched: 8. CDR3 coding DNA: TGCGCCAGCAGCGAAACTAGCGTTCGGGAGACCCAGTACTTC. Its protein is CASSETSVRETQYF.

CDR3 bases: TGTGCCAGCAGCTTCGCCGGACAGCTGTGGAAGACCCAGTACTTC. Translated, it gives CASSFAGQLWKTQYF. The J gene is TRBJ2-5, the V gene TRBV5-6; maybe TRBD1 (6 bases). The CDR3 covers 15 residues. Deletions cut 2 bases from V and 6 bases from J, with 17 bases between. Germline CDR1 and CDR2: SGHDT and YYEEEE.

This clonotype was seen a few times. The chain carries TRBV12-3 or TRBV12-4 and TRBJ2-5; TRBD2 matches 7 bases. CDR3 length equals 16 residues. The V gene end was trimmed by 2 bases and the J gene end by 5 bases; junction bases not matched to a gene: 11. The chain's CDR3 is CASSLRGSPSIETQYF. The CDR3 DNA reads TGTGCCAGCAGTTTACGCGGGAGTCCATCTATTGAGACCCAGTACTTC.

V usage is TRBV20-1 and J usage is TRBJ2-2; no reliable D call. The CDR3 extends over 15 amino acids. The germline gives CDR1 DFQATT, CDR2 SNEGSKA (reference sequence). Trimming removed 3 bases at V and 4 bases at J, with 15 bases between. The CDR3: CSARPLPRGTGELFF. CDR3 in DNA: TGCAGTGCTAGGCCCCTCCCCCGAGGCACCGGGGAGCTGTTTTTT.

This clonotype occurred a few times. The V and J genes are TRBV18 and TRBJ1-1; D remains ambiguous. The germline V and J ends were trimmed by 3 bases and 5 bases, with 13 bases remaining between them. CDR1 and CDR2 from the germline V gene are KGHSH and LQKENI. This CDR3 is 14 amino acids long. In nucleotides, the CDR3 is TGTGCCAGCTCACCGGGGTCTGGGAGGACTGAAGCTTTCTTT. This sequence encodes CASSPGSGRTEAFF.

This clonotype has a handful of counts. The V call is TRBV18, the J call TRBJ1-5; 10 bases line up with TRBD1. The germline CDR1 and CDR2 sequences are KGHSH and LQKENI. The V and J ends lost 0 bases and 5 bases, in that order; junction bases with no gene match: 1. This CDR3 contains 15 residues. The CDR3: CASSPPGQGDQPQHF. The CDR3 DNA follows: TGTGCCAGCTCACCACCCGGACAGGGGGATCAGCCCCAGCATTTT.

This clonotype was seen more than once but under ten times. The rearrangement links TRBV5-6 to TRBJ1-2; D is undetermined. The CDR3 spans 14 residues. The germline CDR1 and CDR2 sequences are SGHDT and YYEEEE. V was shortened by 4 bases and J by 4 bases, with 14 bases between the two germline ends. CDR3 in DNA: TGTGCCAGCAGCCCCCGGCGGGCATCCTATGGCTACACCTTC. Protein product: CASSPRRASYGYTF.

The table lists this clonotype with a few counts. CDR3 sequence: CGSRYGYTF. The DNA of the CDR3 is TGTGGGAGTCGATATGGCTACACCTTC. This chain uses TRBV27 with TRBJ1-2; D remains unclear. This CDR3 comprises 9 residues. Germline CDR1 is MNHEY and CDR2 is SMNVEV (reference sequence).

The J gene is TRBJ1-4, the V gene TRBV5-6; a weak D match, TRBD1 (5 bases). Deletions cut 0 bases from V and 5 bases from J, with 14 bases between. In germline, CDR1 is SGHDT, CDR2 YYEEEE. CDR3 length equals 16 residues. The CDR3 here is CASSLASGEWNEKLFF. In DNA, the CDR3 is TGTGCCAGCAGCTTGGCCTCGGGGGAGTGGAATGAAAAACTGTTTTTT.